This T cell receptor (beta chain) appears in the sequencing data of a study of blood T cell repertoires in COVID-19. For the study at large: COVID-19 samples, acute and convalescent, were from the United States, Italy and Spain.

V was trimmed by 2 bases and J by 0 bases, leaving 11 bases between them. This CDR3 spans 15 amino acids. CDR1 and CDR2 (germline): GTSNPN, SVGIG (reference sequence). In the original workflow: The assay estimated nucleated cells by amplifying reference gene primers. Sequencing was performed with immunoSEQ multiplex PCR; in TCRdb, only in-frame clones are kept and a portion is missing. D and trimming come from the DNA, and the V and J calls and clone size come from that table. The sample carries tens of thousands of clones, about 81% recorded once. The J gene is TRBJ2-1, the V gene TRBV30, with D perhaps matching TRBD2 (5 bases). The sample comprised peripheral blood. The sequence derives from a woman at least 80 years old with acute or convalescent COVID-19. The CDR3 bases are TGTGCCTGGAGTTTAGGACTGAGCTCCTACAATGAGCAGTTCTTC. Protein: CAWSLGLSSYNEQFF.